Following are 7 T cell receptor beta chains from one sample sequenced in a study of response to subunit inactivated influenza vaccine. TCRdb independently ran MiXCR on the RT-PCR reads; one entry per CDR3 protein. The sample consists of more than 700,000 distinct CDR3 sequences, 20% to 25% of them appearing once. The material sequenced was PBMCs from blood, taken less than 6 days after vaccination. The receptors were gathered from a man aged 50-59 years who received an inactivated influenza vaccine.

This clonotype occurred a few times. The chain uses TRBV7-6 and TRBJ2-1, with 11 bases matching TRBD2. Germline trimming cut 5 bases from V and 5 bases from J; bases unmatched to any gene: 11. The CDR3 is made up of 17 amino acids. Germline values: CDR1 SGHVS, CDR2 FNYEAQ. CDR3 sequence: CASSHGVAGGLNNEQFF. CDR3 coding DNA: TGTGCCAGCAGCCATGGGGTAGCGGGGGGGCTGAACAATGAGCAGTTCTTC.

The chain carries TRBV28 and TRBJ2-2; D is unresolved. CDR3 length: 15 amino acids. The germline V gene has CDR1 MDHEN and CDR2 SYDVKM. With 6 bases removed from V and 4 bases from J, the gap between germline ends came to 15 bases. The CDR3 here is CASSQIDRGTGELFF. CDR3 in DNA: TGTGCCAGCAGCCAAATCGACCGAGGCACCGGGGAGCTGTTTTTT.

This clonotype was counted a few times. This chain joins TRBV24-1 and TRBJ2-1; 7 bases align to TRBD1. The CDR3 is made up of 16 amino acids. CDR1 and CDR2 (germline): KGHDR, SFDVKD. Germline trimming cut 4 bases from V and 2 bases from J; bases unmatched to any gene: 7. CDR3 in DNA: TGTGCCACCAGTGAATTGGGGACAGCCACCTACAATGAGCAGTTCTTC. Translating it yields CATSELGTATYNEQFF.

The rearrangement uses TRBV5-1 and TRBJ2-3, with 8 bases fitting TRBD2. V lost 7 bases and J lost 4; bases outside the gene matches: 8. CDR3 length: 14 amino acids. Germline V lookup: CDR1 SGHRS, CDR2 YFSETQ. The DNA for the CDR3 is TGCGCCAGCGAGGGCGGGAGGCAGGCAGATACGCAGTATTTT. This gives the protein CASEGGRQADTQYF. Full variable domain (rest looked up from reference TRBV5-1 and TRBJ2-3): KAGVTQTPRYLIKTRGQQVTLSCSPISGHRSVSWYQQTPGQGLQFLFEYFSETQRNKGNFPGRFSGRQFSNSRSEMNVSTLELGDSALYLCASEGGRQADTQYFGPGTRLTVL.

The rearrangement links TRBV21-1 to TRBJ1-3. TRBV21-1 is a pseudogene segment. The CDR3 sequence is 16 residues long. The CDR3 DNA sequence: TGTGCCAGCAGCAAAGAGAGAGACAGCTCTGGAAACACCATATATTTT. Translation: CASSKERDSSGNTIYF.

A few counts support this clonotype. CDR3 sequence reads: CASSTSGGAETQYF. In DNA, the CDR3 is TGTGCCAGCAGTACTAGCGGGGGGGCGGAGACCCAGTACTTC. V and J are TRBV28 and TRBJ2-5; 13 bases agree with TRBD2. The CDR3 runs 14 residues. CDR1 and CDR2 (germline): MDHEN, SYDVKM. Trimming at V came to 5 bases and at J to 5 bases, leaving 2 bases not matched to a gene. Full variable domain (outside the CDR3, taken from reference TRBV28 and TRBJ2-5): DVKVTQSSRYLVKRTGEKVFLECVQDMDHENMFWYRQDPGLGLRLIYFSYDVKMKEKGDIPEGYSVSREKKERFSLILESASTNQTSMYLCASSTSGGAETQYFGPGTRLLVL.

The chain is built from TRBV4-3 and TRBJ2-7; D perhaps matches TRBD2 (6 bases). The V gene's germline CDR1 is LGHNA and CDR2 YSLEER. The V and J ends lost 1 base and 4 bases respectively, with 14 bases between them. CDR3 length equals 15 residues. The CDR3 DNA is TGCGCCAGCAGCCAAGGAGCGGCGGGAAAGTACGAGCAGTACTTC. It specifies CASSQGAAGKYEQYF.